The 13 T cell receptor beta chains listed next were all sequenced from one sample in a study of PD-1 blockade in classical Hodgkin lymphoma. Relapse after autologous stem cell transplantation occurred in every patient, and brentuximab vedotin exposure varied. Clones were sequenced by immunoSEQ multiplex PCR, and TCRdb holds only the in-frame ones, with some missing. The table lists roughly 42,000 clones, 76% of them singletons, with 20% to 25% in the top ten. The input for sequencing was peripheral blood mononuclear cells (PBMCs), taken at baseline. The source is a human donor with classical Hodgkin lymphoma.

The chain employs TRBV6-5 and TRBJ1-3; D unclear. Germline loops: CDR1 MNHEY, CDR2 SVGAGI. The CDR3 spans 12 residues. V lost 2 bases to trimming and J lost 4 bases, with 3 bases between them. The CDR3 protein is CASSYGGNTIYF. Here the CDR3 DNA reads TGTGCCAGCAGTTACGGCGGAAACACCATATATTTT.

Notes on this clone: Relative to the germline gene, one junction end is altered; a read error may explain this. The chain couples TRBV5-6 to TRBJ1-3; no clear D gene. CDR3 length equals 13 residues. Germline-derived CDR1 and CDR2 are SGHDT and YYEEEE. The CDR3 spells CTSSLYSGNTIYF. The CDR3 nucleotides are TGTACCAGCAGCTTGTATTCTGGAAACACCATATATTTT.

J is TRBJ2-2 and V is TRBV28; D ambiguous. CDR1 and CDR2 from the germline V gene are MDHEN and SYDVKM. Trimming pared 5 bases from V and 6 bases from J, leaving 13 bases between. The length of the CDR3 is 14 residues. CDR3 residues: CASSPSRESGELFF. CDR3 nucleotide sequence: TGTGCCAGCAGTCCGAGTAGGGAATCCGGGGAGCTGTTTTTT.

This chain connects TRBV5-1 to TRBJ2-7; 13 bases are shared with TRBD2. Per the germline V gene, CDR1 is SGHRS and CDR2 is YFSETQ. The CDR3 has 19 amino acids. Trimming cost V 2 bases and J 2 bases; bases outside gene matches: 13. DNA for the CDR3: TGCGCCAGCAGCTTTTTTGGGGGGACTAGCGGGACTCTACCCTACGAGCAGTACTTC. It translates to CASSFFGGTSGTLPYEQYF.

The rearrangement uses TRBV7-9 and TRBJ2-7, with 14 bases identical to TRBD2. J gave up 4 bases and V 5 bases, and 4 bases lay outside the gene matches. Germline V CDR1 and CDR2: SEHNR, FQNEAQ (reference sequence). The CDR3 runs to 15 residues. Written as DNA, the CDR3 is TGTGCCAGCAGCCCGAGACTAGCGGGAGGGTACGAGCAGTACTTC. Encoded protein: CASSPRLAGGYEQYF.

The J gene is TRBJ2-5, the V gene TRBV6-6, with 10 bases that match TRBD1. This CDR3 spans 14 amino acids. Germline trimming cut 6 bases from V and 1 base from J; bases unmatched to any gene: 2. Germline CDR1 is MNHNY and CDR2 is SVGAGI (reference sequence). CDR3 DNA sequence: TGTGCCAGCAGCCGACAGGGGGCCCAAGAGACCCAGTACTTC. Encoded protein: CASSRQGAQETQYF.

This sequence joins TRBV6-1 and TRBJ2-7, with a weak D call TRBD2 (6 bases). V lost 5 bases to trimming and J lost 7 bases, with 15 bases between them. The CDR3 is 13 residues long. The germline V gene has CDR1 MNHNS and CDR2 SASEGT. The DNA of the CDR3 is TGTGCCAGCAGTTATCGCGGGACGGGGGAGCAGTACTTC. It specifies CASSYRGTGEQYF.

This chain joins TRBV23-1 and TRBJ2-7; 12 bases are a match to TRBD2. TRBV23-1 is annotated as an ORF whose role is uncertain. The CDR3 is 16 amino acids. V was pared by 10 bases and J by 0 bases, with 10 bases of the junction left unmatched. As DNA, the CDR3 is TGCGCCAAAGGCGGACTAGCGGGACCCAGCTCCTACGAGCAGTACTTC. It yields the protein CAKGGLAGPSSYEQYF.

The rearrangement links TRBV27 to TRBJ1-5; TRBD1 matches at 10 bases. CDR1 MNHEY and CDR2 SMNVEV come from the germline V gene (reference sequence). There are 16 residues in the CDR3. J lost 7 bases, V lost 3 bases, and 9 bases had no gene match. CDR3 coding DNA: TGTGCCAGCAGTTTTGCCGGGACAGGGGTGCGCCAGCCCCAGCATTTT. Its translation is CASSFAGTGVRQPQHF.

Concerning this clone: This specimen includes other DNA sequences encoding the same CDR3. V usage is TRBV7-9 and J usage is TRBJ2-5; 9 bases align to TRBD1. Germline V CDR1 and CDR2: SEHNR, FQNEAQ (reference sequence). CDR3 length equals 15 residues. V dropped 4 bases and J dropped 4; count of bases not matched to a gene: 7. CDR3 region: CASSSPGQGRETQYF. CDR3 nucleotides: TGTGCCAGCAGCTCGCCGGGACAGGGTAGAGAGACCCAGTACTTC.

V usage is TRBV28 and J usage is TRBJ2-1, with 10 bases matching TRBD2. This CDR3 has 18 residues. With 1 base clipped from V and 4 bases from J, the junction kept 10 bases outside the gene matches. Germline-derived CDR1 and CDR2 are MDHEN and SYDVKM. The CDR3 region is CASSLYPHSGRLYNEQFF. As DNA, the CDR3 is TGTGCCAGCAGTTTATATCCTCATAGCGGGAGGCTGTACAATGAGCAGTTCTTC. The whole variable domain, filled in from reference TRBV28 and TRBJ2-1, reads DVKVTQSSRYLVKRTGEKVFLECVQDMDHENMFWYRQDPGLGLRLIYFSYDVKMKEKGDIPEGYSVSREKKERFSLILESASTNQTSMYLCASSLYPHSGRLYNEQFFGPGTRLTVL.

In DNA, the CDR3 is TGCGCCAGCAGCTTGGGGACAGGGTCGGGTGTAGTCAGCTACGAGCAGTACTTC. Residues: CASSLGTGSGVVSYEQYF. The chain carries TRBV5-1 and TRBJ2-7; 8 positions agree with TRBD1. Germline lookup yields CDR1 SGHRS and CDR2 YFSETQ. V was clipped by 0 bases and J by 3 bases; unmatched bases: 14. The CDR3 spans 18 residues.

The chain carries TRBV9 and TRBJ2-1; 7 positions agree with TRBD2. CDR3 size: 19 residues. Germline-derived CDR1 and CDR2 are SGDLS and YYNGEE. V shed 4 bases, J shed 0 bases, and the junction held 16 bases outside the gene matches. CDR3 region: CASSRQVLSGLSSYNEQFF. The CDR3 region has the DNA TGTGCCAGCAGCCGCCAGGTCCTTAGCGGGTTGAGCTCCTACAATGAGCAGTTCTTC.